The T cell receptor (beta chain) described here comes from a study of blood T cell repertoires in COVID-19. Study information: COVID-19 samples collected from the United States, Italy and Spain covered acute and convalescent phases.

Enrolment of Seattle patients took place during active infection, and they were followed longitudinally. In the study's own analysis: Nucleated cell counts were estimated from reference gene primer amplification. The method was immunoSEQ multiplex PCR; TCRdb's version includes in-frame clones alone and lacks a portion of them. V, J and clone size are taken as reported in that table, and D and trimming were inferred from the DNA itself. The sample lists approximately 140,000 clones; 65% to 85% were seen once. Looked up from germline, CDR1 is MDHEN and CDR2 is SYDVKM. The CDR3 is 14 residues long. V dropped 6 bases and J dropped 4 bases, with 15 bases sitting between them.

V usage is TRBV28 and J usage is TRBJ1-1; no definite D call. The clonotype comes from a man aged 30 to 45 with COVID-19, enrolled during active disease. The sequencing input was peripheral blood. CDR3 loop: CASRKIPWSTEAFF. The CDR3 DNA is TGTGCCAGCAGAAAAATCCCCTGGAGCACTGAAGCTTTCTTT. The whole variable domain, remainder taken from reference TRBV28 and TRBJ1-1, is DVKVTQSSRYLVKRTGEKVFLECVQDMDHENMFWYRQDPGLGLRLIYFSYDVKMKEKGDIPEGYSVSREKKERFSLILESASTNQTSMYLCASRKIPWSTEAFFGQGTRLTVV.